What follows are 13 T cell receptor beta chains derived from one specimen sequenced in a study of identical twins. MiXCR was run by TCRdb on the 5' RACE reads, yielding one entry per CDR3 protein. The sample has fewer than 250,000 distinct CDR3 sequences, around a tenth seen once; the top ten hold around 5.1%. The sequenced sample consisted of memory (CD45RO+) T cells sorted from blood. The receptors stem from a woman under 30 in good health.

This clonotype occurred a few times. The rearrangement joins TRBV18 to TRBJ2-2; D is ambiguous. V was cut by 6 bases and J by 10 bases, with 12 bases left in between. CDR1 and CDR2 (germline): KGHSH, LQKENI. This CDR3 contains 12 residues. CDR3 coding DNA: TGTGCCAGCTCCCCCCGAAGAGAGGAGCTGTTTTTT. Residues: CASSPRREELFF.

This chain connects TRBV20-1 to TRBJ2-1; D possibly corresponds to TRBD1 (7 bases). This CDR3 is built from 13 residues. From germline, CDR1 is DFQATT and CDR2 SNEGSKA (reference sequence). The CDR3 loop reads CSGGGLGNNEQFF. The DNA for the CDR3 is TGCAGCGGAGGGGGCCTGGGAAACAATGAGCAGTTCTTC.

This clonotype appeared many times. CDR3 residues: CASSLSPGNTIYF. DNA of the CDR3: TGTGCCAGCAGCTTATCGCCGGGAAACACCATATATTTT. This sequence joins TRBV11-3 and TRBJ1-3; D remains ambiguous. Trimming cost V 2 bases and J 4 bases, with 6 bases left between them. The CDR3 is 13 amino acids. Germline V CDR1 and CDR2: SGHNT, YENEEA.

The chain joins TRBV7-9 to TRBJ2-3, with TRBD1 as a possible D gene (6 bases). The V and J ends lost 4 bases and 4 bases respectively, with 18 bases between them. The CDR3 contains 16 residues. The germline gives CDR1 SEHNR, CDR2 FQNEAQ (reference sequence). The CDR3 loop is CASSSTQGFWADTQYF. The CDR3, as DNA: TGTGCCAGCAGCTCAACACAGGGTTTTTGGGCAGATACGCAGTATTTT. The variable domain in full, completed from reference TRBV7-9 and TRBJ2-3, reads DTGVSQNPRHKITKRGQNVTFRCDPISEHNRLYWYRQTLGQGPEFLTYFQNEAQLEKSRLLSDRFSAERPKGSFSTLEIQRTEQGDSAMYLCASSSTQGFWADTQYFGPGTRLTVL.

This clonotype was counted at least ten times. The rearrangement uses TRBV24-1 and TRBJ2-3; no firm D call. The CDR3 totals 11 residues. V dropped 5 bases and J dropped 5 bases, with 4 bases sitting between them. CDR1 and CDR2 from the germline V gene are KGHDR and SFDVKD. The CDR3 DNA is TGTGCCACCAGTGTTGGAGATACGCAGTATTTT. It specifies CATSVGDTQYF.

J is TRBJ2-3 and V is TRBV2; 9 bases line up with TRBD1. Germline trimming cut 6 bases from V and 6 bases from J; bases unmatched to any gene: 1. The CDR3 contains 12 residues. Looked up from germline, CDR1 is SNHLY and CDR2 is FYNNEI. The CDR3 DNA reads TGTGCCAGCAGCGACAGGGGGGATACGCAGTATTTT. It yields the protein CASSDRGDTQYF.

This clonotype was detected many times. V gene TRBV7-2 combines with J gene TRBJ2-3; possibly TRBD2 for D (5 bases). V dropped 0 bases and J dropped 7 bases, with 11 bases sitting between them. The CDR3 has 14 residues. Germline V gene sequence: CDR1 SGHTA, CDR2 FQGNSA. CDR3 amino acids: CASSLARGQYTQYF. The CDR3 bases are TGTGCCAGCAGCTTAGCGCGCGGGCAATATACGCAGTATTTT. The entire variable domain, with the rest obtained from reference TRBV7-2 and TRBJ2-3, is as follows: GAGVSQSPSNKVTEKGKDVELRCDPISGHTALYWYRQSLGQGLEFLIYFQGNSAPDKSGLPSDRFSAERTGGSVSTLTIQRTQQEDSAVYLCASSLARGQYTQYFGPGTRLTVL.

This clonotype was found a few times. The rearrangement joins TRBV27 to TRBJ2-7; D call uncertain. The CDR3 is made up of 11 amino acids. Germline loops: CDR1 MNHEY, CDR2 SMNVEV (reference sequence). Trimming removed 6 bases at V and 4 bases at J, with 7 bases between. Written as DNA, the CDR3 is TGTGCCAGCAGACACAGATACGAGCAGTACTTC. This sequence encodes CASRHRYEQYF.

This chain uses TRBV5-1 with TRBJ1-1, with a possible D match to TRBD1 (5 bases). The V gene lost 5 bases and the J gene lost 5 bases, with 19 bases spanning the gap. This CDR3 region has 15 residues. Germline CDR1 is SGHRS and CDR2 is YFSETQ. Here the CDR3 reads CASSELGASRTEAFF. The CDR3 DNA sequence: TGCGCCAGCAGTGAATTAGGGGCGTCTAGGACTGAAGCTTTCTTT. Complete variable domain (other parts from reference TRBV5-1 and TRBJ1-1): KAGVTQTPRYLIKTRGQQVTLSCSPISGHRSVSWYQQTPGQGLQFLFEYFSETQRNKGNFPGRFSGRQFSNSRSEMNVSTLELGDSALYLCASSELGASRTEAFFGQGTRLTVV.

The chain is built from TRBV6-1 and TRBJ1-1, with 8 bases fitting TRBD1. The CDR3 totals 12 residues. Trimming at V came to 2 bases and at J to 12 bases, leaving 5 bases not matched to a gene. The germline CDR1 and CDR2 sequences are MNHNS and SASEGT. The CDR3 DNA follows: TGTGCCAGCAGTGAACAGGGGGCGAGGACTTTCTTT. Translating gives CASSEQGARTFF.

The rearrangement uses TRBV3-1 and TRBJ2-3; D gene unclear. This CDR3 comprises 12 residues. V gave up 0 bases and J gave up 7 bases, with 5 bases separating them. Germline CDR1 reads LGHDT; CDR2 reads YNNKEL (reference sequence). The CDR3 DNA is TGTGCCAGCAGCCAAGATGAGAATACGCAGTATTTT. Its protein is CASSQDENTQYF.

The chain uses TRBV11-2 and TRBJ1-1, with D perhaps matching TRBD1 (6 bases). The CDR3 extends over 13 amino acids. The germline CDR1 and CDR2 sequences are SGHAT and FQNNGV. The V end lost 3 bases, the J end lost 4 bases, and 9 bases lay between the germline ends. The CDR3 region has the DNA TGTGCCAGCAGCTTTAGGGGGACCACTGAAGCTTTCTTT. Its translation: CASSFRGTTEAFF.

This clonotype was seen a few times. The chain has TRBV6-1 and TRBJ1-2; no firm D call. The germline gives CDR1 MNHNS, CDR2 SASEGT. CDR3 size: 15 residues. The V end was cut by 6 bases, the J end by 1 base, with 15 bases between. For the CDR3, the DNA is TGTGCCAGCAGATCGAATAGGTGGGGTAACTATGGCTACACCTTC. It specifies CASRSNRWGNYGYTF.